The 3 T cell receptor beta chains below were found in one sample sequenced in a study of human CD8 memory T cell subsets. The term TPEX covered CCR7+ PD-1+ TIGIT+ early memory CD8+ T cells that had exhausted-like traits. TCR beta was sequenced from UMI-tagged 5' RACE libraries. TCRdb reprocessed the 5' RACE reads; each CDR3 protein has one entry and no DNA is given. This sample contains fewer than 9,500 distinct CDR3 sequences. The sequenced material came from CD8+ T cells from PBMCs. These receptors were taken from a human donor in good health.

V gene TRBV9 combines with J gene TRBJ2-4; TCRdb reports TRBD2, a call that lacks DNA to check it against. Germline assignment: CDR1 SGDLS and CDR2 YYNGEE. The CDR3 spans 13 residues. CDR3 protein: CASSLPPENIQYF.

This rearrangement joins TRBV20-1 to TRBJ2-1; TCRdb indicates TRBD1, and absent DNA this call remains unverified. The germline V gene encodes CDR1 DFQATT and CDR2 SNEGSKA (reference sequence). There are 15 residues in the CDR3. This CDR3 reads CSAPRLGQSYNEQFF.

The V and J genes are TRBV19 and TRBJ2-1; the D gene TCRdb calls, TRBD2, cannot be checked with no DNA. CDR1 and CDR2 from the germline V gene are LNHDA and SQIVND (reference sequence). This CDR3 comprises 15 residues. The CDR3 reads CASSIKAGGLDEQFF.